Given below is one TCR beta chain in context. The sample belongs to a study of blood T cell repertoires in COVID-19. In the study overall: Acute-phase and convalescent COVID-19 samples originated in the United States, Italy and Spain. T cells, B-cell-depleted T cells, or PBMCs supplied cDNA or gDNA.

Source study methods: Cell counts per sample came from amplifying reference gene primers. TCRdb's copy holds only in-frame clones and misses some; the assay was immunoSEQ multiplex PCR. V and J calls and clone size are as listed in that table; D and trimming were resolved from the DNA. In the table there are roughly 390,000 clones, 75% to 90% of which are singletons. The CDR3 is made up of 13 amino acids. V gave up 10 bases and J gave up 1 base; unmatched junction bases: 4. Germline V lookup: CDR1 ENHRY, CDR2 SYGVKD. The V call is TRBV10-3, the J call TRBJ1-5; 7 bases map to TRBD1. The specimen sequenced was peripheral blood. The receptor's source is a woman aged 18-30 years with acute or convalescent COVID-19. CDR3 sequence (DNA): TGTGCCACCGGACAGGTGAGCAATCAGCCCCAGCATTTT. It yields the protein CATGQVSNQPQHF.